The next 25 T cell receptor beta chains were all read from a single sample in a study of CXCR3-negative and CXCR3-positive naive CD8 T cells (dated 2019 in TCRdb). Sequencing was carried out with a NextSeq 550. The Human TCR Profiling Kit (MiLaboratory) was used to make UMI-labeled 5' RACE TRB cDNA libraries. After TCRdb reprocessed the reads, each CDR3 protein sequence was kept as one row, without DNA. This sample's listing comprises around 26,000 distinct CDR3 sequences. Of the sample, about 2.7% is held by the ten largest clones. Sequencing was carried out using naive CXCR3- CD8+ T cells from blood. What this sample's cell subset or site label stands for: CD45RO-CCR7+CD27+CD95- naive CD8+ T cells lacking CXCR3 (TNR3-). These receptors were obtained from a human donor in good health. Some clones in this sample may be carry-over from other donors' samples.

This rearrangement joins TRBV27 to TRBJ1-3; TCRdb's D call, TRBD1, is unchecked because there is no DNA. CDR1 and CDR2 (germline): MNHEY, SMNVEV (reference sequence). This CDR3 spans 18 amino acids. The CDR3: CASSRFPGPDRAGNTIYF.

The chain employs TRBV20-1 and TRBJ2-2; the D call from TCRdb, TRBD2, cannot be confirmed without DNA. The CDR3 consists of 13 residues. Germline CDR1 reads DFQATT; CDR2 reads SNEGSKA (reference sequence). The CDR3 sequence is CSARAGLTGELFF.

This CDR3 reads CASSPGRISYEQYF. The rearrangement joins TRBV27 to TRBJ2-7; TCRdb's assignment of TRBD1 cannot be checked, as there is no DNA. The germline gives CDR1 MNHEY, CDR2 SMNVEV (reference sequence). The CDR3 sequence is 14 residues long.

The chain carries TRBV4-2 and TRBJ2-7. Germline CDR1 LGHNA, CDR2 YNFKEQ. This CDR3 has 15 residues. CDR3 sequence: CASSQGEGSSYEQYF.

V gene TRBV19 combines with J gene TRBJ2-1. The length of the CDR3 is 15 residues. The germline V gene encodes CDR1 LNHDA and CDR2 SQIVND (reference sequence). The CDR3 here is CASSAGQGFYNEQFF.

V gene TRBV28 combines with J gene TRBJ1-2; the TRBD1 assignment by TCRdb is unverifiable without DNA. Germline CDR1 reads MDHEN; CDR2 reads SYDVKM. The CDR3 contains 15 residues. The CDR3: CASSFTMRQGMGYTF.

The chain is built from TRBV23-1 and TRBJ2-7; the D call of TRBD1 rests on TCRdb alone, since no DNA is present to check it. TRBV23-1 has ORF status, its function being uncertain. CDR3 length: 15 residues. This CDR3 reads CASSPSQQGNYEQYF.

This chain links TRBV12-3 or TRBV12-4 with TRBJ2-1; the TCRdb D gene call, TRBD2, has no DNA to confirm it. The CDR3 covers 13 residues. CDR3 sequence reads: CASSFGGINEQFF.

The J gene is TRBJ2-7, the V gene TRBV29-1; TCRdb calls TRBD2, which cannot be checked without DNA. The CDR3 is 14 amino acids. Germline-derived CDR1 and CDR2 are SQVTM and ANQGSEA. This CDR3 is CSVAGGPSGYEQYF.

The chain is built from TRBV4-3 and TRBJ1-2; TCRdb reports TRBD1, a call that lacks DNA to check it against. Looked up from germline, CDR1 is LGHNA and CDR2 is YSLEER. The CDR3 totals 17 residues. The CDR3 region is CASSQDYGTGFNYGYTF.

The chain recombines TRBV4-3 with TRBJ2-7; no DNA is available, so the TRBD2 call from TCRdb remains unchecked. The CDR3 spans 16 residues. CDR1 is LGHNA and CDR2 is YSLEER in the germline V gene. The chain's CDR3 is CASSQGGDGGSYEQYF.

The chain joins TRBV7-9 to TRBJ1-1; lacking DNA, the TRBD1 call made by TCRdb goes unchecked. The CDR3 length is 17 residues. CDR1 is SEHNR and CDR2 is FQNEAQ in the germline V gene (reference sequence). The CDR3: CASSQGATGRGNTEAFF.

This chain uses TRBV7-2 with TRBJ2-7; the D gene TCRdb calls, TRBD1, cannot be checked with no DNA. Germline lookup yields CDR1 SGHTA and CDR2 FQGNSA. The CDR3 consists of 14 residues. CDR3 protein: CASSLWARGDEQYF.

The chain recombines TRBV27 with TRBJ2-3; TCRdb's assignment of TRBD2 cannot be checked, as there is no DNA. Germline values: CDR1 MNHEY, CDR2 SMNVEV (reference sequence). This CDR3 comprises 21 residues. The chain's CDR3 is CASSLSPPGLAGVKVTDTQYF.

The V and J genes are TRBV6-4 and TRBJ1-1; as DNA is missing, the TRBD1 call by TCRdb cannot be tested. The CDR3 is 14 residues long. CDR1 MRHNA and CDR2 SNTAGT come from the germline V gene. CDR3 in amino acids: CASSDGQGGTEAFF.

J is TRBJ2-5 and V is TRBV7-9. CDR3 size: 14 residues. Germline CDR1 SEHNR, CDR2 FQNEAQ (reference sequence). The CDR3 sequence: CASSLGGQQETQYF.

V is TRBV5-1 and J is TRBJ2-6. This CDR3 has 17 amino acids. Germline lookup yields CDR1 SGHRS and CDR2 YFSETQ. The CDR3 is CASSLVQVYSGANVLTF.

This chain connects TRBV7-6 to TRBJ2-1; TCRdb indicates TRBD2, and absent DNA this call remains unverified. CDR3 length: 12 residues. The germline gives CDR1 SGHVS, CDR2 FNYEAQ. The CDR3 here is CASSPGWGPSFF.

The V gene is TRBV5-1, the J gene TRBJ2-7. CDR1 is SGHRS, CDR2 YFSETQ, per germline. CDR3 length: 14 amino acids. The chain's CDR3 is CASSLDSSSYEQYF. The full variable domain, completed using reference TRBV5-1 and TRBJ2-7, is KAGVTQTPRYLIKTRGQQVTLSCSPISGHRSVSWYQQTPGQGLQFLFEYFSETQRNKGNFPGRFSGRQFSNSRSEMNVSTLELGDSALYLCASSLDSSSYEQYFGPGTRLTVT.

The CDR3 reads CASSSERGGELFF. The rearrangement links TRBV7-3 to TRBJ2-2; TCRdb calls TRBD2, which cannot be checked without DNA. CDR1 and CDR2 from the germline V gene are SGHTA and FQGTGA. The CDR3 is 13 residues long. Looking up the rest from reference TRBV7-3 and TRBJ2-2 gives the full variable domain: GAGVSQTPSNKVTEKGKYVELRCDPISGHTALYWYRQSLGQGPEFLIYFQGTGAADDSGLPNDRFFAVRPEGSVSTLKIQRTERGDSAVYLCASSSERGGELFFGEGSRLTVL.

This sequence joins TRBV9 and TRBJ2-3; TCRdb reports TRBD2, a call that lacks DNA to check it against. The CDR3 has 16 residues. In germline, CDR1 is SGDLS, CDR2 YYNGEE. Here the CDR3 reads CASSSWTSGGTDTQYF.

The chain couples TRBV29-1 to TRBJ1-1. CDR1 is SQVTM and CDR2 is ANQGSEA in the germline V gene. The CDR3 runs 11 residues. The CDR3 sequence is CSVEVDTEAFF.

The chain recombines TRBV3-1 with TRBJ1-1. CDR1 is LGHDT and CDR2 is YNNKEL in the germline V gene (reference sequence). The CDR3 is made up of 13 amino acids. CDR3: CASSQGWASEAFF.

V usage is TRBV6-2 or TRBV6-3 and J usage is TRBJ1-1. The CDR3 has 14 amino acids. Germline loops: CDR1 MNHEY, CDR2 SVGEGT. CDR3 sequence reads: CASSEDGLNTEAFF.

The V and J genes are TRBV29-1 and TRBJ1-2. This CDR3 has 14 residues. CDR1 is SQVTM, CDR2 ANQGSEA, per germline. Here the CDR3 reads CSVEEAQGNYGYTF.